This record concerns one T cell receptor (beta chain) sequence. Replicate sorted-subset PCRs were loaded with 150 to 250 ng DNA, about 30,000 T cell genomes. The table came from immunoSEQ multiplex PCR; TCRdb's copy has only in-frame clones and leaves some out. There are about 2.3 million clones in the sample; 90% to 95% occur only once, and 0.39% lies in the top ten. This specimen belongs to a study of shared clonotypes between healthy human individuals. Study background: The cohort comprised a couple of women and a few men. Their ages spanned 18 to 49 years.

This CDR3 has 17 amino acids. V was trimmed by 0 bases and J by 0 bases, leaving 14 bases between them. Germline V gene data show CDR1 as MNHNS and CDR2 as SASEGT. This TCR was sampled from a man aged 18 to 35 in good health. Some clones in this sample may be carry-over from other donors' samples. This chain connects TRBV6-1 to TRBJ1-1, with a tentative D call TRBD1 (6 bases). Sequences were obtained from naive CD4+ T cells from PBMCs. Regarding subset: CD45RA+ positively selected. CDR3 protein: CASSEARINRVNTEAFF. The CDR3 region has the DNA TGTGCCAGCAGTGAAGCGCGAATCAACAGGGTGAACACTGAAGCTTTCTTT.